The 10 T cell receptor beta chains listed next were all sequenced from one sample in a study of T cells in Graves' hyperthyroidism and ophthalmopathy. Template material for amplifying TCR beta CDR3 regions consisted of RNA transcripts. In the first-round RT-PCR of the TCR CDR3, the HTBI primer set was used. Each CDR3 protein gets one entry after TCRdb re-called the multiplex PCR reads with MiXCR. The data show 390,000 or so distinct CDR3 sequences, roughly 14% seen once. Sequencing input: blood. The source of these receptors is a man aged 18-30 years with Graves' ophthalmopathy.

In its sample, this clonotype was seen a few times. It may be a read error: a sequence one base away is much more abundant. The rearrangement joins TRBV2 to TRBJ1-1; D possibly corresponds to TRBD1 (5 bases). Germline CDR1 SNHLY, CDR2 FYNNEI. The V end lost 7 bases, the J end lost 3 bases, and 15 bases lay between the germline ends. The CDR3 spans 14 residues. The CDR3 sequence is CASTAGRSHTEAFF. The CDR3 region has the DNA TGTGCCAGCACCGCGGGGCGTTCGCACACTGAAGCTTTCTTT.

Ten or more counts support this clonotype. The V and J genes are TRBV3-1 and TRBJ1-3; D remains ambiguous. Trimming shortened V by 1 base and J by 8 bases, and 15 bases separated the two germline ends. The germline gives CDR1 LGHDT, CDR2 YNNKEL (reference sequence). The CDR3 sequence is 15 residues long. CDR3 in DNA: TGTGCCAGCAGCCAAGTAAGCCCAACTCCAGACACCATATATTTT. It yields the protein CASSQVSPTPDTIYF.

This chain links TRBV5-1 with TRBJ2-5, with 8 nucleotides matching TRBD2. The CDR3 contains 16 residues. Germline V gene lookup returns CDR1 SGHRS and CDR2 YFSETQ. Trimming took 0 bases from V and 7 from J; bases not matched to a gene: 11. CDR3 region: CASSLGTSGGEGTQYF. For the CDR3, the DNA is TGCGCCAGCAGCTTGGGAACTAGCGGAGGGGAAGGGACCCAGTACTTC.

The chain has TRBV20-1 and TRBJ2-2; 13 positions match TRBD2. This CDR3 comprises 15 residues. CDR1 and CDR2 from the germline V gene are DFQATT and SNEGSKA (reference sequence). V dropped 0 bases and J dropped 6; count of bases not matched to a gene: 1. The CDR3 bases are TGCAGTGCTAGAGAAACTAGCGGGAGGGCCGGGGAGCTGTTTTTT. Its protein product is CSARETSGRAGELFF.

This clonotype turned up a few times. The chain combines TRBV24-1 with TRBJ1-2; possible D gene TRBD1, 6 bases. Per germline, CDR1 KGHDR and CDR2 SFDVKD. Trimming removed 2 bases from V and 4 bases from J, with 10 bases in between. This CDR3 is built from 14 residues. The CDR3 region is CATSDSRTVYGYTF. The CDR3 bases are TGTGCCACCAGTGATTCCAGGACAGTCTATGGCTACACCTTC.

This clonotype was counted ten times or more. V gene TRBV5-1 combines with J gene TRBJ2-2, with 11 bases lining up with TRBD2. There are 18 residues in the CDR3. The germline gives CDR1 SGHRS, CDR2 YFSETQ. Trimming at V came to 4 bases and at J to 0 bases, leaving 8 bases not matched to a gene. The CDR3 DNA reads TGCGCCAGCAGCCCCGGGACTAGCGGCAACCCGAACACCGGGGAGCTGTTTTTT. Translated: CASSPGTSGNPNTGELFF. Full variable domain (missing parts from reference TRBV5-1 and TRBJ2-2): KAGVTQTPRYLIKTRGQQVTLSCSPISGHRSVSWYQQTPGQGLQFLFEYFSETQRNKGNFPGRFSGRQFSNSRSEMNVSTLELGDSALYLCASSPGTSGNPNTGELFFGEGSRLTVL.

There are many counts of this clonotype. V gene TRBV12-3 or TRBV12-4 combines with J gene TRBJ2-7; 9 positions match TRBD2. CDR3 length: 15 amino acids. Unmatched junction bases numbered 7, after V lost 5 bases and J lost 2 bases. CDR3 nucleotide sequence: TGTGCCAGCAGTGATCTAGAGCGGGAGGCCTACGAGCAGTACTTC. Protein sequence: CASSDLEREAYEQYF.

The V and J genes are TRBV29-1 and TRBJ2-2; the D is unclear. V lost 3 bases to trimming and J lost 0 bases, with 5 bases between them. This CDR3 region has 13 residues. Germline V gene lookup returns CDR1 SQVTM and CDR2 ANQGSEA. The CDR3, as DNA: TGCAGCGTTGAGGGGTCGAACACCGGGGAGCTGTTTTTT. It translates to CSVEGSNTGELFF.

This clonotype turned up a few times. The rearrangement links TRBV4-1 to TRBJ2-7; 9 bases are a match to TRBD2. The CDR3 consists of 14 residues. Trimming cost V 6 bases and J 2 bases; bases outside gene matches: 5. Germline loops: CDR1 MGHRA, CDR2 YSYEKL. The CDR3 DNA is TGCGCCAGCAGTTGGTCTAGCGGGACCTACGAGCAGTACTTC. Its translation: CASSWSSGTYEQYF.

In its sample, this clonotype was seen many times. The chain combines TRBV18 with TRBJ1-4, with D tentatively TRBD1 (5 bases). V shed 3 bases and J shed 4 bases, with 12 bases lying between them. CDR1 is KGHSH, CDR2 LQKENI, per germline. The CDR3 sequence is 15 residues long. The CDR3 here is CASSPSRAGNEKLFF. The CDR3 coding sequence is TGTGCCAGCTCACCGAGCAGGGCTGGTAATGAAAAACTGTTTTTT.